This T cell receptor beta chain was recorded in a study of cytomegalovirus exposure and HLA in healthy donors. Points from the study as a whole: One cluster of highly shared sequence variants probably arose as a sequencing artifact. Later analysis demonstrated an association between a missense DCLRE1C variant and TCR beta V- and J-gene trimming.

In the case of this clone: The antigen is undetermined.

Germline assignment: CDR1 LNHDA and CDR2 SQIVND (reference sequence). The CDR3 extends over 16 amino acids. The germline V and J ends were trimmed by 0 bases and 7 bases, with 18 bases remaining between them. The PCR ran on 60 Vbeta and 13 Jbeta primers. Sequencing was performed with immunoSEQ multiplex PCR; in TCRdb, only in-frame clones are kept and a portion is missing. The table for this sample gives approximately 100,000 clones. Sequenced sample: PBMCs. The receptor was derived from a man aged 45-65 years in good health and CMV-seronegative. The chain employs TRBV19 and TRBJ1-2; no clear D gene. This CDR3 is CASSIDQRPGGVGYTF. DNA of the CDR3: TGTGCCAGTAGTATAGATCAGCGTCCTGGCGGGGTTGGCTACACCTTC.